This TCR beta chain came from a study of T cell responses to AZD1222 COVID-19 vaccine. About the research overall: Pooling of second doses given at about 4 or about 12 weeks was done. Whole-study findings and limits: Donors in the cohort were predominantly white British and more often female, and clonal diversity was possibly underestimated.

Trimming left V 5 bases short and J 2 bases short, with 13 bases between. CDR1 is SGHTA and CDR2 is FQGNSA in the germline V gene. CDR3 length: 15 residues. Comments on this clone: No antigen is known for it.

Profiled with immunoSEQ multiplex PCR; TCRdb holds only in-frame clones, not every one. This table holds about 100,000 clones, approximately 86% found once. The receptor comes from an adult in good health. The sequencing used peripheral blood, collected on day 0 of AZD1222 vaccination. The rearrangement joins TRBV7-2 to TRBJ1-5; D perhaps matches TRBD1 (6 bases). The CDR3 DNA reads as TGTGCCAGCAGCCCCTACGGACAGCGCAATCAGCCCCAGCATTTT. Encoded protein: CASSPYGQRNQPQHF.